This T cell receptor (beta chain) was identified in a study of OX40 agonist ivuxolimab in advanced cancers. Study-wide points: The authors did not determine the antigen specificity of the expanded peripheral T cells.

Comments on this clone: Its specificity is unknown.

CDR1 is MDHEN, CDR2 SYDVKM, per germline. V was trimmed by 5 bases and J by 16 bases, leaving 15 bases between them. The CDR3 length is 12 residues. The assay was immunoSEQ multiplex PCR, and TCRdb's table has in-frame clones only and misses some. The profile shows roughly 59,000 clones, about 87% of them singletons. Sampled blood was obtained at baseline, cycle 4 day 1, and cycle 7 day 1. The sample in question was CD4+ or CD8+ T cells sorted from blood, obtained in a trial of the OX40 agonist ivuxolimab. This chain links TRBV28 with TRBJ1-6; D is perhaps TRBD1 (5 bases). The sequence derives from an adult with an advanced solid tumor such as melanoma, head and neck, liver or kidney cancer. CDR3 nucleotides: TGTGCCAGCAGTACTCTGGACACACTACTCCACTTT. This codes for CASSTLDTLLHF.